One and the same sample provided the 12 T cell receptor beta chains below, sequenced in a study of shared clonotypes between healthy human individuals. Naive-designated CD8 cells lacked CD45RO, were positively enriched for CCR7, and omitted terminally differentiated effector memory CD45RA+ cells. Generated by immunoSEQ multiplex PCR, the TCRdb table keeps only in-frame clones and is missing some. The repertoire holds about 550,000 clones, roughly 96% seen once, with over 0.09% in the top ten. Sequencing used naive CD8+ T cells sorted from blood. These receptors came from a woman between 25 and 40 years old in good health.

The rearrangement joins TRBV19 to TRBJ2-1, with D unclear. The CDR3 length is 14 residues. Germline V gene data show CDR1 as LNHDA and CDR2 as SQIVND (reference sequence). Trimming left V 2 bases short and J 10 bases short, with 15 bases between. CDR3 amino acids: CASSIWQSEGEQFF. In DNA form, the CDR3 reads TGTGCCAGTAGTATATGGCAGTCCGAAGGGGAGCAGTTCTTC.

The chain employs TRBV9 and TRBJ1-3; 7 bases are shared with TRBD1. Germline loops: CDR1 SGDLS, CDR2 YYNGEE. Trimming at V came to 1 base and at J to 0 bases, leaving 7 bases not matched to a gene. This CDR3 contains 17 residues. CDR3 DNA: TGTGCCAGCAGCGTACGTACAGGGGCGGACTCTGGAAACACCATATATTTT. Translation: CASSVRTGADSGNTIYF. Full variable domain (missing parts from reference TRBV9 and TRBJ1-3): DSGVTQTPKHLITATGQRVTLRCSPRSGDLSVYWYQQSLDQGLQFLIQYYNGEERAKGNILERFSAQQFPDLHSELNLSSLELGDSALYFCASSVRTGADSGNTIYFGEGSWLTVV.

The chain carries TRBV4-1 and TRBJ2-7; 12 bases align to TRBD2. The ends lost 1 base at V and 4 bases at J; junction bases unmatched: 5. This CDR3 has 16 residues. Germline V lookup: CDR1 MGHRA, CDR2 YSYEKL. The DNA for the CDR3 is TGCGCCAGCAGCCAAGGACTAGCGGGAGCACGGTACGAGCAGTACTTC. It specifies CASSQGLAGARYEQYF.

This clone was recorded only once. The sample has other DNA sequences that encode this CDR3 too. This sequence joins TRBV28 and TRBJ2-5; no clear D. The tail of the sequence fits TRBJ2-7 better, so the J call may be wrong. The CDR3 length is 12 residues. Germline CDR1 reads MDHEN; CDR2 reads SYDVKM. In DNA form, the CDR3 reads TGTGCCAGCAGTTTAGGGTCCTACGAGCAGTACTTC. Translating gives CASSLGSYEQYF.

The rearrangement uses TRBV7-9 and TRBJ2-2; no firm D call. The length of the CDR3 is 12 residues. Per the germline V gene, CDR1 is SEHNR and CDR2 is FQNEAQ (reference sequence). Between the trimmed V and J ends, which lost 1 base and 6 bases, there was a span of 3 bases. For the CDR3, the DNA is TGTGCCAGCAGCTTAGAATCCGGGGAGCTGTTTTTT. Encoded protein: CASSLESGELFF. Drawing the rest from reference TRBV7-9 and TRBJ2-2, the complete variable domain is DTGVSQNPRHKITKRGQNVTFRCDPISEHNRLYWYRQTLGQGPEFLTYFQNEAQLEKSRLLSDRFSAERPKGSFSTLEIQRTEQGDSAMYLCASSLESGELFFGEGSRLTVL.

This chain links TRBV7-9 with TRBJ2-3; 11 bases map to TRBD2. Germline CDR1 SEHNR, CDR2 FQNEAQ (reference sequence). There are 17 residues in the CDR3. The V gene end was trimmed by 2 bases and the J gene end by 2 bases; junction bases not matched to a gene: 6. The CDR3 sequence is CASSLSLAGGHTDTQYF. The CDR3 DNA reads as TGTGCCAGCAGCTTAAGTCTAGCGGGAGGCCACACAGATACGCAGTATTTT.

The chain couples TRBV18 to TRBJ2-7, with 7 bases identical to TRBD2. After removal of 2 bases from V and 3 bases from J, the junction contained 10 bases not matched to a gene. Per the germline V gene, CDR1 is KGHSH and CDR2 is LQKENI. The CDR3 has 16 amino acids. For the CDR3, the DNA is TGTGCCAGCTCACCATCTACGGGAGGCGGTGTCTACGAGCAGTACTTC. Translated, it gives CASSPSTGGGVYEQYF.

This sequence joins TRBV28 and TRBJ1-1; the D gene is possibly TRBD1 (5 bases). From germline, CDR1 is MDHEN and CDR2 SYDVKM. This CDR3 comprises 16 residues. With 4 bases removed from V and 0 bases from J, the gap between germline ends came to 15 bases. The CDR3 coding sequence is TGTGCCAGCAGTTCAGGACAAGTGAATTTGAACACTGAAGCTTTCTTT. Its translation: CASSSGQVNLNTEAFF.

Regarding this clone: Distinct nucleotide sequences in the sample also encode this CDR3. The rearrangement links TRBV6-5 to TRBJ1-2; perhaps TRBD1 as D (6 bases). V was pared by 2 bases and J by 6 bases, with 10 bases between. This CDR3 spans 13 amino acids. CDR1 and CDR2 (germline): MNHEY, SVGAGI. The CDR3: CASSYSGGDGYTF. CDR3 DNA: TGTGCCAGCAGTTACAGCGGGGGCGATGGCTACACCTTC.

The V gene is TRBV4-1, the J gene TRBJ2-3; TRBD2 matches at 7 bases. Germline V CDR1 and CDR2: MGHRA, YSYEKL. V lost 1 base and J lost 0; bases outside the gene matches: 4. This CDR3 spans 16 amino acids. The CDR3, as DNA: TGCGCCAGCAGCCAAGTTCTAGCGGAGAGCACAGATACGCAGTATTTT. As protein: CASSQVLAESTDTQYF.

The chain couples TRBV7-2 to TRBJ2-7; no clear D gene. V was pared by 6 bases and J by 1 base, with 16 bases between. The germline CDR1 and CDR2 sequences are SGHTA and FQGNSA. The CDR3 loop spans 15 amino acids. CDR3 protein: CASSQAPAWSYEQYF. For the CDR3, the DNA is TGTGCCAGCAGTCAGGCCCCAGCCTGGTCCTACGAGCAGTACTTC.

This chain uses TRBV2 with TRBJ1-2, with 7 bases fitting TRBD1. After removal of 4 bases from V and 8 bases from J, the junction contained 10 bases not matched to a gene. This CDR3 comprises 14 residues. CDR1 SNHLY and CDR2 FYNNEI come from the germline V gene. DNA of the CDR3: TGTGCCAGCAGTGGATATGGACAGGTCTACGGCTACACCTTC. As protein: CASSGYGQVYGYTF.